The following is a T cell receptor beta chain sequence with its context. The source of the sample is a study of blood T cell repertoires in COVID-19. Study details: Acute and convalescent COVID-19 specimens originated in the United States, Italy and Spain. Sample material is recorded as cDNA or gDNA derived from T cells, B-cell-depleted T cells, or PBMCs.

This CDR3 has 12 residues. CDR1 MNHEY and CDR2 SVGAGI come from the germline V gene. Losses at the gene ends were 7 bases for V and 10 bases for J; bases not matched to a gene: 7. Authors' processing steps: Estimated nucleated cell counts came from reference gene primer amplification. TCRdb's table, derived via immunoSEQ multiplex PCR, lists solely in-frame clones and lacks some. The V and J calls and clone size come from that table; D and trimming were worked out from the DNA. Here the sample spans roughly 150,000 clones, over 75% being singletons. The sample taken for sequencing was peripheral blood. The rearrangement uses TRBV6-5 and TRBJ1-2, with TRBD1 identical over 9 bases. This clonotype originated in a woman aged 55-70 years with active COVID-19. The chain's CDR3 is CASNPGQGDYTF. In DNA, the CDR3 is TGTGCCAGCAACCCGGGACAGGGAGACTACACCTTC.